The clone carrying this T cell receptor beta chain was counted between two and nine times. This specimen belongs to a study of blood T cell repertoires in COVID-19. As handled by the study authors: From reference gene primer amplification, estimates of nucleated cell counts were derived. Assay: immunoSEQ multiplex PCR; the TCRdb copy retains only in-frame clones and omits some. For V, J and clone size, that table is used; D and trimming come from the DNA. The table records about 200,000 clones, about 84% of them present only once. CDR1 MNHEY and CDR2 SMNVEV come from the germline V gene (reference sequence). CDR3 length equals 14 residues. Trimming removed 1 base from V and 6 bases from J, with 10 bases in between.

The V and J genes are TRBV27 and TRBJ1-5; possible D gene TRBD1, 5 bases. The source material was PBMCs or T cells enriched from blood (not recorded which). This clonotype was sampled from a woman aged 40-49 years with acute COVID-19. CDR3 protein: CASSLWGEGQPQHF. CDR3 bases: TGTGCCAGCAGTTTATGGGGGGAGGGTCAGCCCCAGCATTTT.